Included here is one T cell receptor (beta chain) sequence, with context. The V end was cut by 5 bases, the J end by 7 bases, with 14 bases between. The V gene's germline CDR1 is MNHEY and CDR2 SVGAGI. The CDR3 spans 13 residues. The data were taken from a study of T cell responses to AZD1222 COVID-19 vaccine. Repertoires were generated with immunoSEQ multiplex PCR, while TCRdb's copy carries only in-frame clones and drops some. The sample carries some 150,000 clones, about 92% recorded once. The material was peripheral blood, obtained on day 0 of AZD1222 vaccination. V gene TRBV6-5 combines with J gene TRBJ1-1; D gene unclear. This TCR was sampled from an adult in good health. For the CDR3, the DNA is TGTGCCAGCAGTCGAAAGGTGGACCTTGAAGCTTTCTTT. Its translation is CASSRKVDLEAFF.